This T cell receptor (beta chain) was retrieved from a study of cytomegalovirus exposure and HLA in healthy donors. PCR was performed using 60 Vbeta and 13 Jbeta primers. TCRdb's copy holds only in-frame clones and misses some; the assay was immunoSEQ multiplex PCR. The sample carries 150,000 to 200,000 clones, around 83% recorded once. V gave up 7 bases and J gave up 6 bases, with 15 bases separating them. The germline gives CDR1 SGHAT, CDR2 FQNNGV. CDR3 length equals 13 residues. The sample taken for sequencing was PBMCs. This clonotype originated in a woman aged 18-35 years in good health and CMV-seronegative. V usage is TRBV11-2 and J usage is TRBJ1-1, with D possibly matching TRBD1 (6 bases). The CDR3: CASTFGGGAEAFF. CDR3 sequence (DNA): TGTGCCAGCACTTTCGGGGGGGGCGCTGAAGCTTTCTTT.